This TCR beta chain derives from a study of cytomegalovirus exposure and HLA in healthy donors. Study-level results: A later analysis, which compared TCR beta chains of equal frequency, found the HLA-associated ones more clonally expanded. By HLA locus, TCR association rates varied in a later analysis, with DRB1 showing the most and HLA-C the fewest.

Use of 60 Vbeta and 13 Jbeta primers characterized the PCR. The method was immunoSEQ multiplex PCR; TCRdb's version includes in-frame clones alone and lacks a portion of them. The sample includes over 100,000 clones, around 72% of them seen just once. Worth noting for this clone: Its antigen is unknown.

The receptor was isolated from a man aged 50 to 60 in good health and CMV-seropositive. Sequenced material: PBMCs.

In DNA form, the CDR3 reads TGTGCCAGCACCACCAGGGGCGGGAGGCGGGACGAGCAGTACTTC. Its translation: CASTTRGGRRDEQYF. V is TRBV6-5 and J is TRBJ2-7; 8 nucleotides align to TRBD2. With 7 bases clipped from V and 5 bases from J, the junction kept 13 bases outside the gene matches. Germline CDR1 is MNHEY and CDR2 is SVGAGI. The CDR3 is made up of 15 amino acids.